This T cell receptor beta chain was captured in a study of CD8+ T cells in alopecia areata. Overall study: Among treated patients, oral tofacitinib was administered at 5 to 10 mg twice daily. General study results and limits: For patients receiving tofacitinib, scalp clonality and expanded CD8+ clones among the top 100 significantly decreased. An increase in clonality over normal scalp was evident in lesional scalp, especially alopecia totalis/universalis.

About this clone: Its antigen is unknown.

Extracted from the samples, RNA was reverse transcribed into cDNA to serve as the sequencing template. The method was immunoSEQ multiplex PCR; TCRdb's version includes in-frame clones alone and lacks a portion of them. The repertoire includes 100,000 to 150,000 clones, over 60% of them detected once, and approximately 5.1% sits in the top ten. CDR1 is SEHNR, CDR2 FQNEAQ, per germline (reference sequence). V shed 0 bases and J 0 bases; nucleotides not matched to a gene: 1. The CDR3 loop spans 16 amino acids. The treatment denotes: oral pan-JAK inhibitor, 5-10 mg twice daily. Patients with alopecia areata provided lesional scalp punch biopsies as well as peripheral blood.

Sequencing was performed on CD4+ T cells sorted from blood, taken at week 4, from a patient treated with tofacitinib. The TCR sequence derives from a human donor with alopecia areata. V gene TRBV7-9 combines with J gene TRBJ2-2; 7 bases align to TRBD1. CDR3 loop: CASSLAQGANTGELFF. CDR3 nucleotides: TGTGCCAGCAGCTTAGCGCAGGGGGCGAACACCGGGGAGCTGTTTTTT.